The 27 T cell receptor beta chains in this list originate from one sample, sequenced in a study of shared clonotypes between healthy human individuals. Profiled with immunoSEQ multiplex PCR; TCRdb holds only in-frame clones, not every one. Of 950,000 to 1,100,000 clones in the sample, 78% are singletons; the top ten hold roughly 0.55%. Material for sequencing was memory CD4+ T cells from PBMCs. The subset was: CD45RA-negative fraction. These receptors originate from a young man in good health. Some clones in this sample may be carry-over from other donors' samples.

This rearrangement joins TRBV20-1 to TRBJ1-1, with a weak D call TRBD1 (6 bases). V lost 4 bases to trimming and J lost 12 bases, with 15 bases between them. From germline, CDR1 is DFQATT and CDR2 SNEGSKA (reference sequence). CDR3 length: 11 amino acids. The CDR3 DNA reads as TGCAGTGCTATTATCATTTGGGGGCCTTTCTTT. Protein product: CSAIIIWGPFF.

This rearrangement joins TRBV7-2 to TRBJ1-2, with D unresolved. The CDR3 totals 15 residues. V was shortened by 0 bases and J by 6 bases, with 14 bases between the two germline ends. CDR1 SGHTA and CDR2 FQGNSA come from the germline V gene. The CDR3 spells CASSLAFASGDGYTF. The CDR3 bases are TGTGCCAGCAGCTTAGCGTTTGCGTCCGGGGATGGCTACACCTTC.

This rearrangement joins TRBV9 to TRBJ2-1; TRBD2 agrees at 8 bases. From germline, CDR1 is SGDLS and CDR2 YYNGEE. The J segment lost 4 bases and the V segment lost 5 bases, leaving 11 bases of the junction unmatched. The CDR3 has 16 residues. In nucleotides, the CDR3 is TGTGCCAGCAGTAAATGGACTAGCCCTCTTTACAATGAGCAGTTCTTC. Translated: CASSKWTSPLYNEQFF.

The CDR3 loop reads CASSLAPGTGAYEQYF. Here the CDR3 DNA reads TGTGCCAGCAGCTTAGCCCCCGGGACAGGGGCCTACGAGCAGTACTTC. This chain joins TRBV7-2 and TRBJ2-7; the match to TRBD1 covers 10 bases. Trimming took 0 bases from V and 2 from J; bases not matched to a gene: 4. Per germline, CDR1 SGHTA and CDR2 FQGNSA. The CDR3 totals 16 residues.

V usage is TRBV19 and J usage is TRBJ1-5, with 8 positions matching TRBD1. V lost 2 bases and J lost 7; bases outside the gene matches: 10. CDR3 length: 16 residues. Germline values: CDR1 LNHDA, CDR2 SQIVND (reference sequence). The CDR3 here is CASSILRQGAGQPQHF. Written as DNA, the CDR3 is TGTGCCAGTAGTATACTTCGGCAGGGGGCTGGGCAGCCCCAGCATTTT.

The chain links TRBV2 to TRBJ1-5; possibly TRBD1 for D (5 bases). The CDR3 totals 11 residues. Trimming pared 2 bases from V and 11 bases from J, leaving 7 bases between. CDR1 SNHLY and CDR2 FYNNEI come from the germline V gene. CDR3 sequence reads: CASSERGAQHF. The CDR3 region has the DNA TGTGCCAGCAGTGAAAGGGGAGCCCAGCATTTT. The variable domain in full, with the rest retrieved from reference TRBV2 and TRBJ1-5, is EPEVTQTPSHQVTQMGQEVILRCVPISNHLYFYWYRQILGQKVEFLVSFYNNEISEKSEIFDDQFSVERPDGSNFTLKIRSTKLEDSAMYFCASSERGAQHFGDGTRLSIL.

The chain uses TRBV27 and TRBJ2-7; 7 bases agree with TRBD1. The junction had 25 bases not matched to a gene; V was cut back by 6 bases and J by 2 bases. Looked up from germline, CDR1 is MNHEY and CDR2 is SMNVEV (reference sequence). The CDR3 is made up of 20 amino acids. CDR3 sequence: CASSQRGRQIRITEAYEQYF. The CDR3 coding sequence is TGTGCCAGCAGCCAAAGGGGGCGACAGATCCGGATCACGGAGGCCTACGAGCAGTACTTC.

This rearrangement joins TRBV6-4 to TRBJ2-1, with D unclear. The V gene lost 2 bases and the J gene lost 7 bases, with 9 bases spanning the gap. Germline V gene sequence: CDR1 MRHNA, CDR2 SNTAGT. The length of the CDR3 is 13 residues. Written as DNA, the CDR3 is TGTGCCAGCAGTGACAAGATCCGGAATGAGCAGTTCTTC. This encodes CASSDKIRNEQFF.

The CDR3 DNA is TGCGCCAGCAGCGCCGGGACTAGCGGCGAGCAGTACTTC. This sequence encodes CASSAGTSGEQYF. The chain joins TRBV5-1 to TRBJ2-7; 11 bases line up with TRBD2. The V gene's germline CDR1 is SGHRS and CDR2 YFSETQ. Losses at the gene ends were 4 bases for V and 6 bases for J; bases not matched to a gene: 3. This CDR3 is built from 13 residues.

CDR3 nucleotide sequence: TGTGCCTGGAGCCCAGGGATGAACGAGCAGTACTTC. Residues: CAWSPGMNEQYF. The chain has TRBV30 and TRBJ2-5; D perhaps matches TRBD1 (5 bases). The DNA end is a closer match to TRBJ2-7, so the J assignment may be wrong. CDR1 is GTSNPN and CDR2 is SVGIG in the germline V gene (reference sequence). The CDR3 has 12 amino acids.

The V call is TRBV7-9, the J call TRBJ2-1; no clear D. This CDR3 spans 13 amino acids. Germline V lookup: CDR1 SEHNR, CDR2 FQNEAQ (reference sequence). Trimming stripped 5 bases from V and 3 bases from J, with 8 bases between. The CDR3 sequence: CASSPDGYNEQFF. The CDR3 DNA follows: TGTGCCAGCAGCCCAGACGGCTACAATGAGCAGTTCTTC. Supplemented by reference TRBV7-9 and TRBJ2-1, the full variable domain reads DTGVSQNPRHKITKRGQNVTFRCDPISEHNRLYWYRQTLGQGPEFLTYFQNEAQLEKSRLLSDRFSAERPKGSFSTLEIQRTEQGDSAMYLCASSPDGYNEQFFGPGTRLTVL.

The V and J genes are TRBV5-4 and TRBJ2-7; TRBD1 or TRBD2 may be the D gene (6 bases each). CDR3 length: 16 residues. Germline V gene lookup returns CDR1 SGHNT and CDR2 YYREEE (reference sequence). V shed 0 bases and J shed 6 bases, with 19 bases lying between them. The CDR3 reads CASSLDGGAGFLEQYF. The CDR3 DNA follows: TGTGCCAGCAGCTTGGACGGGGGCGCGGGGTTCCTCGAGCAGTACTTC.

This clone was seen a few times. The chain links TRBV7-8 to TRBJ2-7, with TRBD1 matching over 9 bases. The CDR3 is made up of 14 amino acids. Trimming took 3 bases from V and 5 from J; bases not matched to a gene: 5. The germline V gene has CDR1 SGHVS and CDR2 FQNEAQ. CDR3 in DNA: TGTGCCAGCAGCTTCCGGGACAGGGACCACGAGCAGTACTTC. It specifies CASSFRDRDHEQYF.

This clone was seen only a few times. The chain combines TRBV19 with TRBJ2-7; D gene uncertain. This CDR3 contains 13 residues. Trimming removed 2 bases from V and 2 bases from J, with 7 bases in between. In germline, CDR1 is LNHDA, CDR2 SQIVND (reference sequence). The CDR3 DNA reads as TGTGCCAGTAGTATATCCAGAACCTACGAGCAGTACTTC. Its protein is CASSISRTYEQYF.

The V and J genes are TRBV27 and TRBJ2-7; 10 nucleotides line up with TRBD2. The V gene end was trimmed by 2 bases and the J gene end by 3 bases; junction bases not matched to a gene: 4. Germline V lookup: CDR1 MNHEY, CDR2 SMNVEV (reference sequence). This CDR3 spans 15 amino acids. DNA of the CDR3: TGTGCCAGCAGTTTAGGCAGCGGGAGGGGCTACGAGCAGTACTTC. As protein: CASSLGSGRGYEQYF.

This chain connects TRBV28 to TRBJ2-7, with 9 bases matching TRBD2. J was trimmed by 7 bases and V by 6 bases; bases with no gene match: 13. This CDR3 contains 15 residues. Germline CDR1 MDHEN, CDR2 SYDVKM. The CDR3 DNA sequence: TGTGCCAGCAGCCAGACTAGCGGCCCCCCTTTGGAGCAGTACTTC. This sequence encodes CASSQTSGPPLEQYF.

This clone was observed a handful of times. The CDR3 DNA sequence: TGTGCTAGTGGTTCAACAACCCAGACTAGCGGGACTAAAGAGACCCAGTACTTC. Its protein product is CASGSTTQTSGTKETQYF. The V and J genes are TRBV12-5 and TRBJ2-5; 11 bases are a match to TRBD2. Losses at the gene ends were 4 bases for V and 3 bases for J; bases not matched to a gene: 13. The CDR3 totals 18 residues. Germline CDR1 is LGHNT and CDR2 is FRNRAP. Looking up the rest from reference TRBV12-5 and TRBJ2-5 gives the full variable domain: DARVTQTPRHKVTEMGQEVTMRCQPILGHNTVFWYRQTMMQGLELLAYFRNRAPLDDSGMPKDRFSAEMPDATLATLKIQPSEPRDSAVYFCASGSTTQTSGTKETQYFGPGTRLLVL.

The chain recombines TRBV7-2 with TRBJ2-5, with 10 nucleotides matching TRBD1. Germline V gene sequence: CDR1 SGHTA, CDR2 FQGNSA. V trimming: 6 bases; J trimming: 5 bases; junction bases outside the gene matches: 12. The CDR3 runs to 16 residues. CDR3 region: CASSYRPGQGHETQYF. In nucleotides, the CDR3 is TGTGCCAGCAGTTACCGCCCGGGACAGGGGCACGAGACCCAGTACTTC.

This chain connects TRBV5-1 to TRBJ1-4; D unresolved. This CDR3 has 15 residues. The V end was cut by 0 bases, the J end by 7 bases, with 13 bases between. Germline CDR1 is SGHRS and CDR2 is YFSETQ. The CDR3 sequence: CASSLEGGSGEKLFF. DNA of the CDR3: TGCGCCAGCAGCTTGGAGGGTGGCAGTGGTGAAAAACTGTTTTTT.

This chain joins TRBV30 and TRBJ1-3; no clear D. Between the trimmed V and J ends, which lost 0 bases and 4 bases, there was a span of 7 bases. CDR1 and CDR2 from the germline V gene are GTSNPN and SVGIG (reference sequence). This CDR3 comprises 13 residues. The CDR3 bases are TGTGCCTGGAGTGTAGACATCGGAAACACCATATATTTT. Its translation is CAWSVDIGNTIYF.

J is TRBJ2-7 and V is TRBV5-1; D is perhaps TRBD2 (5 bases). The V and J ends lost 6 bases and 6 bases respectively, with 16 bases between them. CDR1 and CDR2 from the germline V gene are SGHRS and YFSETQ. The CDR3 sequence is 13 residues long. CDR3 region: CASNLEGSGEQYF. In nucleotides, the CDR3 is TGCGCCAGCAACCTCGAGGGATCCGGCGAGCAGTACTTC. Drawing the rest from reference TRBV5-1 and TRBJ2-7, the complete variable domain is KAGVTQTPRYLIKTRGQQVTLSCSPISGHRSVSWYQQTPGQGLQFLFEYFSETQRNKGNFPGRFSGRQFSNSRSEMNVSTLELGDSALYLCASNLEGSGEQYFGPGTRLTVT.

This clone turned up a few times. The rearrangement joins TRBV7-2 to TRBJ2-7; D unresolved. Germline V CDR1 and CDR2: SGHTA, FQGNSA. This CDR3 region has 13 residues. V lost 3 bases and J 3 bases, leaving 9 bases between the germline ends. The DNA for the CDR3 is TGTGCCAGCAGCTTCGACCCTGTCTACGAGCAGTACTTC. Translated: CASSFDPVYEQYF.

The chain is built from TRBV10-2 and TRBJ1-1; 8 nucleotides match TRBD1. The V gene's germline CDR1 is WSHSY and CDR2 SAAADI. CDR3 length equals 19 residues. Trimming cost V 2 bases and J 3 bases; bases outside gene matches: 17. In DNA, the CDR3 is TGCGCCAGCAGTGAGGGGGGGCAGGGGGCCCAGCACTATCACACTGAAGCTTTCTTT. Protein product: CASSEGGQGAQHYHTEAFF.

Note on this clone: A read error may explain this, as a much larger clone is one base away. CDR3 nucleotides: TGTGCCAGCAGCTTAGACTTGAACACTGAAGCTTTCTTT. It translates to CASSLDLNTEAFF. The rearrangement uses TRBV7-7 and TRBJ1-1; D not resolved. CDR1 SSHAT and CDR2 FNYEAQ come from the germline V gene (reference sequence). This CDR3 is 13 amino acids long. Trimming cost V 1 base and J 0 bases, with 3 bases left between them.

The J gene is TRBJ2-1, the V gene TRBV15; D unclear. This CDR3 has 12 residues. CDR1 and CDR2 (germline): LNHNV, YYDKDF (reference sequence). Deletions cut 2 bases from V and 2 bases from J, with 1 base between. The CDR3 reads CATSRTYNEQFF. CDR3 sequence (DNA): TGTGCCACCAGCAGAACCTACAATGAGCAGTTCTTC.

The chain employs TRBV7-2 and TRBJ2-5, with 7 bases that match TRBD2. Germline V CDR1 and CDR2: SGHTA, FQGNSA. V trimming: 5 bases; J trimming: 5 bases; junction bases outside the gene matches: 11. The CDR3 totals 15 residues. Written as DNA, the CDR3 is TGTGCCAGCAGCCAGAACCCCGGGAGGTCGGAGACCCAGTACTTC. Translating it yields CASSQNPGRSETQYF. Using reference TRBV7-2 and TRBJ2-5 for the parts outside the CDR3, the full variable domain is GAGVSQSPSNKVTEKGKDVELRCDPISGHTALYWYRQSLGQGLEFLIYFQGNSAPDKSGLPSDRFSAERTGGSVSTLTIQRTQQEDSAVYLCASSQNPGRSETQYFGPGTRLLVL.

CDR3 DNA: TGTGCCAGCAGTTCCGGTCAGATAAATCGAAACACCATATATTTT. Translating gives CASSSGQINRNTIYF. This rearrangement joins TRBV5-4 to TRBJ1-3; D unresolved. V was trimmed by 5 bases and J by 5 bases, leaving 17 bases between them. This CDR3 has 15 residues. Looked up from germline, CDR1 is SGHNT and CDR2 is YYREEE (reference sequence).